These 7 T cell receptor beta chains share one sample of origin, sequenced in a study of monozygotic twins with inflammatory bowel disease. TCRdb re-called the 5' RACE reads and shows each CDR3 protein once, DNA omitted. This table lists 440,000 or so distinct CDR3 sequences. The sequenced sample consisted of blood. The receptors here all came from a human donor with ulcerative colitis or Crohn's disease, or a healthy co-twin of an affected twin (not recorded which).

This rearrangement joins TRBV7-9 to TRBJ2-2; lacking DNA, the TRBD1 call made by TCRdb goes unchecked. The CDR3 is 13 residues long. From germline, CDR1 is SEHNR and CDR2 FQNEAQ (reference sequence). The CDR3 is CASSRGGSGELFF. Looking up the rest from reference TRBV7-9 and TRBJ2-2 gives the full variable domain: DTGVSQNPRHKITKRGQNVTFRCDPISEHNRLYWYRQTLGQGPEFLTYFQNEAQLEKSRLLSDRFSAERPKGSFSTLEIQRTEQGDSAMYLCASSRGGSGELFFGEGSRLTVL.

V and J are TRBV5-5 and TRBJ2-7; absent DNA, TCRdb's TRBD1 call cannot be checked. The germline V gene has CDR1 SGHKS and CDR2 YYEKEE (reference sequence). There are 15 residues in the CDR3. The CDR3 is CASNSPHRTGYEQYF.

This chain uses TRBV6-1 with TRBJ1-3; TCRdb proposes TRBD1, but this gene call is untestable without DNA. Germline values: CDR1 MNHNS, CDR2 SASEGT. The CDR3 contains 16 residues. This CDR3 reads CASRPWDARAGNTIYF.

The chain links TRBV3-1 to TRBJ1-4; the TRBD1 assignment by TCRdb is unverifiable without DNA. This CDR3 comprises 15 residues. Germline values: CDR1 LGHDT, CDR2 YNNKEL (reference sequence). Here the CDR3 reads CASSQSRDRGGKLFF.

The chain has TRBV7-2 and TRBJ2-1; TCRdb outputs TRBD1, but without DNA this stays unchecked. Germline CDR1 reads SGHTA; CDR2 reads FQGNSA. The CDR3 has 14 residues. The CDR3 protein is CASSGTRIYNEQFF.

This chain connects TRBV18 to TRBJ2-5; checking the TCRdb D call of TRBD2 is not possible without DNA. Germline lookup yields CDR1 KGHSH and CDR2 LQKENI. The CDR3 is 15 amino acids. The CDR3: CASSPPSVKEGTQYF. The variable domain in full, with the rest retrieved from reference TRBV18 and TRBJ2-5, is NAGVMQNPRHLVRRRGQEARLRCSPMKGHSHVYWYRQLPEEGLKFMVYLQKENIIDESGMPKERFSAEFPKEGPSILRIQQVVRGDSAAYFCASSPPSVKEGTQYFGPGTRLLVL.

V is TRBV7-6 and J is TRBJ1-1; absent DNA, TCRdb's TRBD1 call cannot be checked. The germline V gene encodes CDR1 SGHVS and CDR2 FNYEAQ. CDR3 length equals 14 residues. CDR3 amino acids: CASSRDSLNTEAFF.